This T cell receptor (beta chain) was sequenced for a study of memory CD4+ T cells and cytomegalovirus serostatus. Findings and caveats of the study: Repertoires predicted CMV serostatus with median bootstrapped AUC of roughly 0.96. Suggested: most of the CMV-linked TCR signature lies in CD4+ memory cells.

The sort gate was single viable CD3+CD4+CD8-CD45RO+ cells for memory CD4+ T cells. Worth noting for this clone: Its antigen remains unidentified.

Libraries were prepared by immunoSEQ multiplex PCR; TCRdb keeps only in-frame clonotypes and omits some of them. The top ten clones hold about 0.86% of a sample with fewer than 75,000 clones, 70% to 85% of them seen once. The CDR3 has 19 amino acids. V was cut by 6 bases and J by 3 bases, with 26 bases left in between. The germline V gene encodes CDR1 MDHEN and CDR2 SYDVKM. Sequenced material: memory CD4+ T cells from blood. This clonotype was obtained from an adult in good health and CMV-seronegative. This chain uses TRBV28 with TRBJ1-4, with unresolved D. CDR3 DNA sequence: TGTGCCAGCAGACAGCCGGGGTTCTTAGTAGGTGCAGCTAATGAAAAACTGTTTTTT. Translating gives CASRQPGFLVGAANEKLFF.